The rows below give T cell receptor beta chains drawn from one sample of a study of identical twins. TCRdb recomputed calls from the 5' RACE reads with MiXCR, one row per CDR3 protein. The sample records some 1,700,000 distinct CDR3 sequences, about 30% being singletons. What was sequenced was cord blood. The receptor set was obtained from a newborn girl in good health. Each CDR3 is given without its conserved first and last residue.

>TRBJ2-7|TRBV6-9
ASTTGPGTPYEQY
>TRBJ2-1|TRBV6-5
ASSSPSGSTNEQF
>TRBJ2-3|TRBV20-1
SASENSGRTSVADTQY
>TRBJ2-7|TRBV30
AWTPAGTGGYEQY
>TRBJ2-7|TRBV25-1
ASSERASGRPNEQY
>TRBJ2-7|TRBV20-1
SAGLGTSGRSAEQY
>TRBJ2-2|TRBV28
ASSLTRGLAGVSAGELF
>TRBJ2-3|TRBV5-1
ASSLEGEGTDTQY
>TRBJ2-1|TRBV3-1
ASSQPPGTSGYNEQF
>TRBJ2-2|TRBV6-5
ASSYGAEGRTGELF
>TRBJ1-6|TRBV2
ASNGQGGNSPLH
>TRBJ2-3|TRBV24-1
ATSEGQGVGTDTQY
>TRBJ2-7|TRBV5-1
ASSLVMNEQY
>TRBJ2-7|TRBV19
ASYKGRPFYEQY
>TRBJ2-1|TRBV20-1
SAATGTSSYNEQF
>TRBJ2-7|TRBV7-9
ASSFPPLGVSNEQY
>TRBJ2-1|TRBV29-1
SVAQTSYNEQF
>TRBJ2-7|TRBV4-2
ASSQENGGHSYEQY
>TRBJ1-2|TRBV9
ASSVGGPYGYT
>TRBJ1-2|TRBV7-2
ASSLMSDRGYGYT
>TRBJ1-2|TRBV24-1
ATSAPISTGNYGYT
>TRBJ2-2|TRBV29-1
SVEAVDTGELF
>TRBJ2-5|TRBV6-8
ASSYGPSRHQETQY
>TRBJ2-7|TRBV25-1
ASSSLAGGFEQY
>TRBJ2-1|TRBV9
ASSVVGGAPNEQF
>TRBJ1-2|TRBV20-1
SARASGALGGYT
>TRBJ2-1|TRBV20-1
SARDLIHNEQF
>TRBJ2-1|TRBV5-1
ASSFRGGIGDEQF
>TRBJ2-3|TRBV27
ASSYERSTDTQY
>TRBJ2-7|TRBV20-1
SARPTQGISLYEQY
>TRBJ2-3|TRBV29-1
SAGTAYSTDTQY
>TRBJ1-6|TRBV5-1
ASSLMDSYNSPLH
>TRBJ1-4|TRBV21-1
ASQGTNEKLF
>TRBJ1-4|TRBV14
ASSQEGGSGEKLF
>TRBJ2-1|TRBV28
ASSGDRGNEQF
>NA|TRBV6-6
ASRTGGSVWTQY
>TRBJ2-3|TRBV20-1
SATGEMTDTQY
>TRBJ1-1|TRBV9
ASSAPYPDRNTEAF
>TRBJ2-7|TRBV6-5
ASSYSIAGIYEQY
>TRBJ2-3|TRBV6-6
ASRGQGRTDTQY
>TRBJ2-2|TRBV9
ASSVAATGELF
>TRBJ1-5|TRBV19
ASSIVPAGSQPQH
>TRBJ2-1|TRBV2
ASRRKLAGVSNEQF
>TRBJ2-7|TRBV5-4
ASSLETTPYEQY
>TRBJ2-3|TRBV19
ASSIRITDTQY
>TRBJ2-5|TRBV20-1
SASKDEETQY
>TRBJ1-2|TRBV19
ASSMERGYYGYT
>TRBJ1-5|TRBV7-9
ASSFPERNQPQH
>TRBJ2-3|TRBV9
ASSVERGETDTQY
>TRBJ2-7|TRBV20-1
SARTSAAYEQY
>TRBJ2-5|TRBV20-1
SATAGALQETQY
>TRBJ2-3|TRBV4-1
ASSQDSSGTSATQY
>TRBJ2-3|TRBV6-1
ASRDRLFTDTQY
>TRBJ2-5|TRBV29-1
SVASGRAEETQY
>TRBJ1-4|TRBV20-1
SARDRDRPNEKLF
>TRBJ2-5|TRBV3-1
ASSQVRLSSQETQY
>NA|TRBV9
ASSEGLAGGPETQY
>TRBJ2-7|TRBV10-2
ASSDPGRLPYEQY
>TRBJ2-6|TRBV7-9
ASSLRTGRAPPGANVLT
>NA|TRBV5-1
ASSLRTGLAGETQY